This TCR beta chain was sequenced in a study of identical twins. General observations from the study: Compared with unrelated sharing, twin-shared out-of-frame alpha sequences had more low-probability sequences. Clonotypes of the beta chain that were abundant in cord blood carried fewer insertions (memory repertoires showed none).

Comments on this clonotype: The antigen is undetermined.

Germline assignment: CDR1 MDHEN and CDR2 SYDVKM. The CDR3 covers 16 residues. V trimming: 6 bases; J trimming: 4 bases; junction bases outside the gene matches: 12. The cDNA had a unique molecular identifier and a template-switch universal primer site. A single record per CDR3 protein comes from TCRdb applying MiXCR to the 5' RACE reads. Among around 480,000 distinct CDR3 sequences listed, 13% to 15% were seen once. Another study also made use of these data, one on yellow fever vaccine responses in identical twins.

The sample comprised CD4+ T cells sorted from blood. The TCR was taken from a woman in her late teens or twenties in good health. The chain couples TRBV28 to TRBJ2-5, with 9 bases lining up with TRBD1. The chain's CDR3 is CASRPLNHRGPETQYF. The CDR3 coding sequence is TGTGCCAGCAGGCCCCTTAACCACAGGGGGCCAGAGACCCAGTACTTC.